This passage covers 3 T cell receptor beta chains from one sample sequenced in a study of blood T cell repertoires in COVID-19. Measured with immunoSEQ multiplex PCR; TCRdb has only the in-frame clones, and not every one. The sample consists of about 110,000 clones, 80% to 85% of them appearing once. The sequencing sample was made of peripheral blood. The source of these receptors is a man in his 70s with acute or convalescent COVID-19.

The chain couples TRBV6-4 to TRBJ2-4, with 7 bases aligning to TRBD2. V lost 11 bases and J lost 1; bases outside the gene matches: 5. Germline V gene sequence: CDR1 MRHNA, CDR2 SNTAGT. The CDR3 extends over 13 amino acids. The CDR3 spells CAGSGGAKNIQYF. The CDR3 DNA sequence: TGTGCCGGGTCCGGGGGGGCCAAAAACATTCAGTACTTC.

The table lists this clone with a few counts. For the CDR3, the DNA is TGTGCCAGCAGCTTGACTGTACAGGTCCCGCTCGGCTACACCTTC. This codes for CASSLTVQVPLGYTF. The rearrangement uses TRBV5-6 and TRBJ1-2, with D tentatively TRBD1 (5 bases). Germline CDR1 and CDR2: SGHDT and YYEEEE. The CDR3 runs to 15 residues. Trimming removed 1 base from V and 8 bases from J, with 18 bases in between.

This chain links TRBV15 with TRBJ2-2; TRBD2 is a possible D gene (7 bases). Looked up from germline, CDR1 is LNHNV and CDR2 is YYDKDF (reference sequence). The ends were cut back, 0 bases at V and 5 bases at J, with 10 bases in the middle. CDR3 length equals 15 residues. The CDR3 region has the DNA TGTGCCACCAGCAGAGATAAGGGGGGGACCGGGGAGCTGTTTTTT. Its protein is CATSRDKGGTGELFF.